The rows below give T cell receptor beta chains drawn from one sample of a study of tumor and adjacent non-tumor tissue in lung cancer. TCRdb re-called the multiplex PCR reads with MiXCR, one entry per CDR3 protein. This table has 50,000 to 60,000 distinct CDR3 sequences, roughly 69% appearing once. Sequenced sample: distant non-tumor lung tissue. Receptors were obtained from a woman in her sixties with non-small cell lung cancer. Each CDR3 is given with its conserved first and last residue. D genes are given only for firm matches. Rows may omit the clone size; those that give it use once, few, many or a size class.

size: many
D: -
V: TRBV5-4
J: TRBJ2-3
CDR3: CASSSAVVRNTDTQYF
DNA: TGTGCCAGCAGCTCAGCGGTGGTACGAAACACAGATACGCAGTATTTT

size: -
D: -
V: TRBV6-2/TRBV6-3
J: TRBJ2-4
CDR3: CASSCNLQNIQYF
DNA: TGTGCCAGCAGTTGCAATCTCCAAAACATTCAGTACTTC

size: -
D: -
V: TRBV6-2/TRBV6-3
J: TRBJ1-1
CDR3: CTSILDPNTEAFF
DNA: TGTACCAGTATCCTGGACCCGAACACTGAAGCTTTCTTT

size: -
D: -
V: TRBV11-2
J: TRBJ1-2
CDR3: CASSPKCGIRVYGYTF
DNA: TGTGCCAGCAGCCCCAAATGTGGTATCCGCGTCTATGGCTACACCTTC

size: -
D: TRBD1
V: TRBV12-5
J: TRBJ1-5
CDR3: CASAKADRVLYQPQHF
DNA: TGTGCTAGTGCCAAAGCCGACAGGGTCCTATATCAGCCCCAGCATTTT

size: -
D: -
V: TRBV5-1
J: TRBJ2-1
CDR3: CTSSNRDTAKNEQFF
DNA: TGCACCAGCAGTAACCGGGACACGGCCAAGAATGAGCAGTTCTTC

size: -
D: -
V: TRBV4-1
J: TRBJ2-7
CDR3: CTSSQAATVHEQYF
DNA: TGCACCAGCAGCCAGGCTGCGACAGTTCACGAGCAGTACTTC

size: -
D: TRBD1
V: TRBV28
J: TRBJ1-2
CDR3: CASSLLGQGNYGHIF
DNA: TGTGCCAGCAGTCTACTGGGACAGGGCAACTATGGCCACATCTTC

size: -
D: -
V: TRBV14
J: TRBJ1-2
CDR3: CTCSHTRDGASTF
DNA: TGTACCTGCAGCCACACCCGGGACGGGGCTAGCACCTTC

size: -
D: TRBD2
V: TRBV12-3/TRBV12-4
J: TRBJ2-3
CDR3: CASGRSSGRWADTQYF
DNA: TGTGCCAGCGGCCGGAGTAGCGGGAGATGGGCAGATACGCAGTATTTT

size: once
D: TRBD2
V: TRBV5-5
J: TRBJ2-2
CDR3: CACSGMDRNTGELFF
DNA: TGTGCCTGCAGCGGGATGGATAGGAACACCGGGGAGCTGTTTTTT

size: many
D: -
V: TRBV4-3
J: TRBJ2-1
CDR3: CASSRGLTYNEQFF
DNA: TGCGCCAGCAGCCGGGGGCTAACCTACAATGAGCAGTTCTTC

size: -
D: -
V: TRBV6-2/TRBV6-3
J: TRBJ2-5
CDR3: CASGYNERETQYF
DNA: TGTGCCAGCGGTTACAACGAGAGAGAGACCCAGTACTTC

size: -
D: -
V: TRBV5-1
J: TRBJ2-1
CDR3: CASSTGTCGSVEQFF
DNA: TGCGCCAGCAGCACAGGGACTTGCGGGAGCGTTGAGCAGTTCTTC

size: -
D: -
V: TRBV29-1
J: TRBJ1-5
CDR3: CSVGDGRSGQPQHF
DNA: TGCAGCGTCGGGGACGGTAGGAGCGGGCAGCCCCAACATTTT

size: many
D: -
V: TRBV7-9
J: TRBJ1-1
CDR3: CASSQDSMNTEAFF
DNA: TGTGCCAGCAGCCAGGACAGCATGAACACTGAAGCTTTCTTT

size: -
D: -
V: TRBV28
J: TRBJ2-7
CDR3: CAGSIDLREQYF
DNA: TGTGCCGGCAGCATAGATCTAAGAGAGCAGTACTTC

size: few
D: TRBD1
V: TRBV29-1
J: TRBJ1-1
CDR3: CSVGSDGTGFEAFF
DNA: TGCAGCGTTGGTTCCGATGGGACAGGGTTCGAAGCTTTCTTT

size: once
D: -
V: TRBV12-3/TRBV12-4
J: TRBJ1-5
CDR3: CASSPGNQPQHF
DNA: TGTGCCAGCAGTCCAGGGAATCAGCCCCAGCATTTT

size: -
D: TRBD1
V: TRBV4-3
J: TRBJ2-6
CDR3: CASSRGQESSGSNVMTF
DNA: TGCGCCAGCAGCCGAGGACAGGAGAGCTCTGGGTCTAACGTCATGACTTTC

size: -
D: -
V: TRBV4-1
J: TRBJ1-1
CDR3: CPRSHPLGRAVTDAFF
DNA: TGCCCCAGGAGCCACCCGTTGGGAAGGGCCGTAACTGATGCTTTCTTT

size: -
D: -
V: TRBV29-1
J: TRBJ2-3
CDR3: CSIDGGTRDTQYF
DNA: TGCAGTATTGATGGTGGGACGAGAGATACGCAGTATTTT

size: many
D: -
V: TRBV28
J: TRBJ2-3
CDR3: CASSNPAGVGTDTQYF
DNA: TGTGCCAGCAGTAACCCGGCAGGGGTAGGCACAGATACGCAGTATTTT

size: few
D: -
V: TRBV6-6
J: TRBJ2-7
CDR3: CDSSTQQGYEQYF
DNA: TGCGACAGCAGTACGCAACAGGGCTACGAGCAGTACTTC

size: -
D: TRBD1
V: TRBV11-3
J: TRBJ1-2
CDR3: CASSLGQGGFGYTF
DNA: TGTGCCAGCAGCCTCGGACAGGGGGGGTTTGGCTACACCTTC

size: -
D: -
V: TRBV20-1
J: TRBJ2-7
CDR3: CSAIESETYEQYF
DNA: TGCAGTGCTATAGAAAGCGAGACTTACGAGCAGTACTTC

size: many
D: -
V: TRBV30
J: TRBJ2-7
CDR3: CAWSVSGRNHYEQYF
DNA: TGTGCCTGGAGTGTATCTGGCAGGAACCACTACGAGCAGTACTTC

size: -
D: TRBD2
V: TRBV14
J: TRBJ2-3
CDR3: CVGQKGSGTSTDTQYF
DNA: TGTGTCGGCCAGAAGGGAAGCGGGACTAGCACAGATACGCAGTATTTT

size: -
D: TRBD2
V: TRBV6-2/TRBV6-3
J: TRBJ2-1
CDR3: CASRDPGGEDEQLF
DNA: TGTGCCAGCAGGGATCCGGGGGGGGAGGATGAGCAGTTATTC

size: -
D: -
V: TRBV28
J: TRBJ2-1
CDR3: CASSHQGHRMYNEQFF
DNA: TGTGCCAGCAGTCACCAGGGCCACAGAATGTACAATGAGCAGTTCTTC

size: -
D: -
V: TRBV6-1
J: TRBJ2-6
CDR3: CANSTEGSGANLLTF
DNA: TGTGCCAACAGTACCGAGGGGTCTGGGGCCAACCTCCTGACTTTC

size: -
D: TRBD2
V: TRBV20-1
J: TRBJ2-7
CDR3: CSAATTSDSSYELYF
DNA: TGCAGTGCTGCAACTACTAGCGACAGCTCCTACGAGCTGTACTTC

size: -
D: -
V: TRBV6-2/TRBV6-3
J: TRBJ2-7
CDR3: CAISYSDSSTYEQYF
DNA: TGTGCCATCAGTTACTCCGACAGTAGTACCTACGAGCAGTACTTC

size: -
D: -
V: TRBV6-5
J: TRBJ2-5
CDR3: CVSSYDSQETQYF
DNA: TGTGTCAGTAGTTACGACAGCCAAGAGACCCAGTACTTC

size: many
D: -
V: TRBV6-5
J: TRBJ2-7
CDR3: CASSYSNGVYYEQYF
DNA: TGTGCCAGCAGTTACTCTAACGGGGTTTACTACGAGCAGTACTTC

size: many
D: -
V: TRBV4-3
J: TRBJ2-4
CDR3: CASSQGIGELGQNIQYF
DNA: TGCGCCAGCAGCCAAGGTATTGGGGAATTGGGTCAAAACATTCAGTACTTC

size: -
D: -
V: TRBV4-1
J: TRBJ2-7
CDR3: CASSQDRVWYELYF
DNA: TGCGCCAGCAGCCAAGATAGGGTTTGGTACGAGCTGTACTTC

size: medium-sized
D: -
V: TRBV29-1
J: TRBJ2-7
CDR3: CSVLDTFSYEQYF
DNA: TGCAGCGTTTTAGACACATTCTCCTACGAGCAGTACTTC

size: -
D: -
V: TRBV11-2
J: TRBJ2-5
CDR3: CASKEPINQETQYF
DNA: TGTGCCAGCAAGGAGCCGATCAACCAAGAGACCCAGTACTTC

size: -
D: TRBD2
V: TRBV30
J: TRBJ2-3
CDR3: CAWTSGANTDTQYF
DNA: TGTGCCTGGACTAGCGGAGCCAACACAGATACGCAGTATTTT

size: -
D: TRBD1
V: TRBV6-5
J: TRBJ2-5
CDR3: CASRNRGREETHYF
DNA: TGTGCCAGCAGAAACAGGGGGCGCGAAGAGACCCACTACTTT

size: once
D: -
V: TRBV6-2/TRBV6-3
J: TRBJ1-5
CDR3: CTSSYTGDTSSNQPQHF
DNA: TGCACCAGCAGTTACACGGGGGACACCTCTAGCAATCAGCCCCAGCATTTT

size: many
D: -
V: TRBV20-1
J: TRBJ2-7
CDR3: CSAGDYEQYF
DNA: TGCAGTGCTGGGGACTACGAGCAGTACTTC

size: -
D: -
V: TRBV4-3
J: TRBJ2-1
CDR3: CASNQDPRGMNERFF
DNA: TGCGCCAGCAACCAAGATCCAAGGGGGATGAATGAGCGGTTTTTC

size: -
D: -
V: TRBV28
J: TRBJ2-7
CDR3: CASSLRQGGGGVDEQYF
DNA: TGTGCTAGCAGTTTACGACAGGGTGGGGGAGGAGTCGACGAGCAGTACTTC

size: -
D: -
V: TRBV5-6
J: TRBJ1-5
CDR3: CASSSGRYNLPQHF
DNA: TGTGCCAGCAGCTCGGGACGGTACAATCTGCCCCAACATTTT

size: once
D: TRBD1
V: TRBV6-5
J: TRBJ2-3
CDR3: CASMTGDMQYF
DNA: TGTGCCAGCATGACAGGGGATATGCAGTATTTT

size: -
D: TRBD1
V: TRBV6-5
J: TRBJ1-1
CDR3: CTSSYSTGGTGNTEALF
DNA: TGTACCAGCAGTTACTCTACAGGGGGAACGGGAAACACTGAAGCTTTGTTT

size: -
D: TRBD1
V: TRBV4-1
J: TRBJ1-5
CDR3: CASRFSVGTEHQPQHF
DNA: TGCGCCAGCAGGTTCTCCGTCGGGACAGAACATCAGCCCCAGCATTTT

size: -
D: TRBD2
V: TRBV6-7
J: TRBJ2-3
CDR3: CASTGGTSGSCPGTQYF
DNA: TGTGCCAGCACCGGAGGGACTAGCGGGAGCTGTCCAGGTACGCAGTATTTT

size: -
D: -
V: TRBV6-2/TRBV6-3
J: TRBJ2-1
CDR3: CAISYSSGNEHFF
DNA: TGTGCCATCAGTTACTCATCGGGGAATGAGCATTTCTTC

size: once
D: -
V: TRBV4-1
J: TRBJ1-2
CDR3: CASSQDSETRAGYAF
DNA: TGCGCCAGCAGCCAAGACTCGGAGACAAGGGCTGGCTACGCCTTC

size: -
D: TRBD2
V: TRBV7-2
J: TRBJ2-3
CDR3: CASSLGLDTDTQYF
DNA: TGTGCCAGCAGCTTGGGACTAGACACAGATACGCAGTATTTT

size: -
D: -
V: TRBV6-5
J: TRBJ2-1
CDR3: CASSSPGQGSNKQFF
DNA: TGTGCCAGCAGTTCACCGGGACAAGGTAGCAATAAGCAGTTCTTC

size: many
D: -
V: TRBV28
J: TRBJ1-1
CDR3: CASHDGNTEAFF
DNA: TGTGCCAGCCACGATGGGAACACTGAAGCTTTCTTT

size: -
D: TRBD2
V: TRBV29-1
J: TRBJ2-3
CDR3: CSVHGGDTDTQYF
DNA: TGCAGCGTTCACGGGGGGGACACAGATACGCAGTATTTT

size: -
D: -
V: TRBV4-3
J: TRBJ1-2
CDR3: CVSNQESAVGGYTF
DNA: TGCGTCAGCAACCAAGAATCTGCTGTAGGTGGCTACACCTTC

size: medium-sized
D: TRBD1
V: TRBV6-6
J: TRBJ2-7
CDR3: CASSSPGRGSYEQYF
DNA: TGTGCCAGCAGTTCCCCTGGCAGGGGGTCCTACGAGCAGTACTTC

size: medium-sized
D: -
V: TRBV11-2
J: TRBJ2-5
CDR3: CASSWGSQVSETQYF
DNA: TGTGCCAGCAGCTGGGGTTCCCAGGTGTCAGAGACCCAGTACTTC